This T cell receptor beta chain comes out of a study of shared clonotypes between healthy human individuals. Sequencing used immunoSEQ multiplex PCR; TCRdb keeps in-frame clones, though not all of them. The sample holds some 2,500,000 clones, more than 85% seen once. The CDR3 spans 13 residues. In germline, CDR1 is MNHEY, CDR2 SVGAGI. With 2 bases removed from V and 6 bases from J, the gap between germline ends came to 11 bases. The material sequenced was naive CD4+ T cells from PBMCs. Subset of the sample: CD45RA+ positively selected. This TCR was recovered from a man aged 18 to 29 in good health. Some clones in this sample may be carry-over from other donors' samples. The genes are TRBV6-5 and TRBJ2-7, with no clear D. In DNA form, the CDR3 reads TGTGCCAGCAGTTACAGGGCTCGGACCGAGCAGTACTTC. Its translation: CASSYRARTEQYF.